The 17 T cell receptor beta chains given below trace back to one sample, sequenced in a study of immune evolution from preneoplasia to lung adenocarcinoma. Produced via immunoSEQ multiplex PCR; TCRdb's table is partial and in-frame only. The sample yields 13,000 to 15,000 clones, roughly 80% seen once. The sample consisted of FFPE minimally invasive lung adenocarcinoma tissue. Receptors originate from a person aged 70 to 80 with lung adenocarcinoma.

This clone has only one observation. This chain links TRBV6-5 with TRBJ1-2; no definite D call. Germline V lookup: CDR1 MNHEY, CDR2 SVGAGI. The ends were cut back, 7 bases at V and 5 bases at J, with 11 bases in the middle. There are 12 residues in the CDR3. Here the CDR3 reads CASMGSAYGYTF. CDR3 sequence (DNA): TGTGCCAGCATGGGCAGCGCTTATGGCTACACCTTC.

The chain combines TRBV28 with TRBJ2-2, with D perhaps TRBD1 or TRBD2 (5 bases each). The CDR3 loop spans 16 amino acids. Germline V gene lookup returns CDR1 MDHEN and CDR2 SYDVKM. The V end lost 5 bases, the J end lost 1 base, and 14 bases lay between the germline ends. The CDR3 DNA reads TGTGCCAGCAGTCAGGGACGTCAACTGAACACCGGGGAGCTGTTTTTT. Its protein product is CASSQGRQLNTGELFF.

The sample holds a few counts of this clone. The rearrangement links TRBV11-3 to TRBJ2-7; 7 nucleotides agree with TRBD2. This CDR3 contains 14 residues. Germline V gene lookup returns CDR1 SGHNT and CDR2 YENEEA. Trimming took 5 bases from V and 4 from J; bases not matched to a gene: 8. CDR3 protein: CASSPGTTLYEQYF. The CDR3 DNA sequence: TGTGCCAGCAGCCCCGGGACTACCTTATACGAGCAGTACTTC.

The V call is TRBV5-5, the J call TRBJ2-7; 11 bases line up with TRBD1. The CDR3 extends over 16 amino acids. V was clipped by 4 bases and J by 6 bases; unmatched bases: 12. Germline CDR1 and CDR2: SGHKS and YYEKEE (reference sequence). This CDR3 reads CASSRELGTGGTEQYF. The CDR3 nucleotides are TGTGCCAGCAGCCGCGAATTAGGGACAGGGGGTACCGAGCAGTACTTC. The complete variable domain, with remaining parts taken from reference TRBV5-5 and TRBJ2-7, reads DAGVTQSPTHLIKTRGQQVTLRCSPISGHKSVSWYQQVLGQGPQFIFQYYEKEERGRGNFPDRFSARQFPNYSSELNVNALLLGDSALYLCASSRELGTGGTEQYFGPGTRLTVT.

This clone was picked up a small number of times. One junction end disagrees with the germline gene, perhaps due to a read error. This chain connects TRBV29-1 to TRBJ1-1; D is unclear. Germline CDR1 is SQVTM and CDR2 is ANQGSEA. The CDR3 extends over 15 amino acids. Written as DNA, the CDR3 is TGCAGCGTTCCAAATATGGGCCGGCCGAACACTGACGCTTTCTTT. Amino acids: CSVPNMGRPNTDAFF.

The chain uses TRBV28 and TRBJ2-3, with D perhaps matching TRBD2 (6 bases). Trimming pared 3 bases from V and 1 base from J, leaving 8 bases between. There are 14 residues in the CDR3. Looked up from germline, CDR1 is MDHEN and CDR2 is SYDVKM. CDR3 sequence (DNA): TGTGCCAGCAGTTTTGTAGCGGGCACAGATACGCAGTATTTT. Translation gives CASSFVAGTDTQYF.

The chain carries TRBV7-6 and TRBJ1-1, with a tentative D call TRBD1 (6 bases). The germline V gene encodes CDR1 SGHVS and CDR2 FNYEAQ. V was trimmed by 3 bases and J by 1 base, leaving 15 bases between them. CDR3 size: 16 residues. As DNA, the CDR3 is TGTGCCAGCAGCTTTAATCCAAGGACAGAGAACACTGAAGCTTTCTTT. Protein sequence: CASSFNPRTENTEAFF.

J is TRBJ2-1 and V is TRBV7-3; TRBD1 matches 7 bases. The CDR3 covers 15 residues. After removal of 5 bases from V and 6 bases from J, the junction contained 10 bases not matched to a gene. Germline V gene lookup returns CDR1 SGHTA and CDR2 FQGTGA. The CDR3: CASSPSGQYTNEQFF. The CDR3 coding sequence is TGTGCCAGCAGCCCTTCGGGACAGTATACCAATGAGCAGTTCTTC.

This rearrangement joins TRBV10-3 to TRBJ1-6, with 11 nucleotides matching TRBD1. This CDR3 is built from 18 residues. The ends lost 2 bases at V and 7 bases at J; junction bases unmatched: 10. The germline gives CDR1 ENHRY, CDR2 SYGVKD. This CDR3 is CAISELPGQGVSNSPLHF. The CDR3 DNA reads TGTGCCATCAGTGAGCTCCCGGGACAGGGGGTATCGAATTCACCCCTCCACTTT.

This sequence joins TRBV30 and TRBJ2-3; no reliable D call. CDR1 GTSNPN and CDR2 SVGIG come from the germline V gene (reference sequence). This CDR3 is 14 amino acids long. The V gene lost 2 bases and the J gene lost 0 bases, with 9 bases spanning the gap. The DNA for the CDR3 is TGTGCCTGGAGTACGACCACAAGCACAGATACGCAGTATTTT. Translating it yields CAWSTTTSTDTQYF.

The chain carries TRBV14 and TRBJ1-2; possibly TRBD1 for D (6 bases). The germline V gene encodes CDR1 SGHDN and CDR2 FVKESK. Trimming cost V 0 bases and J 4 bases, with 18 bases left between them. This CDR3 spans 17 amino acids. CDR3 sequence reads: CASSQDRGPTYFYGYTF. The CDR3 nucleotides read TGTGCCAGCAGCCAAGACAGGGGACCCACTTACTTCTATGGCTACACCTTC. The full variable domain, completed using reference TRBV14 and TRBJ1-2, is EAGVTQFPSHSVIEKGQTVTLRCDPISGHDNLYWYRRVMGKEIKFLLHFVKESKQDESGMPNNRFLAERTGGTYSTLKVQPAELEDSGVYFCASSQDRGPTYFYGYTFGSGTRLTVV.

The chain carries TRBV4-2 and TRBJ2-5, with 10 bases lining up with TRBD2. The germline CDR1 and CDR2 sequences are LGHNA and YNFKEQ. With V trimmed by 0 bases and J by 5 bases, 12 bases remained unmatched. The CDR3 contains 18 residues. CDR3 sequence (DNA): TGTGCCAGCAGCCAAGATGGTAGAGGCCTAGCGGGAGTTGAGACCCAGTACTTC. Protein: CASSQDGRGLAGVETQYF.

This chain uses TRBV5-1 with TRBJ1-2; no reliable D call. The CDR3 runs 13 residues. The V end was cut by 2 bases, the J end by 7 bases, with 12 bases between. Per the germline V gene, CDR1 is SGHRS and CDR2 is YFSETQ. CDR3 in DNA: TGCGCCAGCAGCTTATGGGGAGATGGTGGCTACACCTTC. As protein: CASSLWGDGGYTF. Looking up the rest from reference TRBV5-1 and TRBJ1-2 gives the full variable domain: KAGVTQTPRYLIKTRGQQVTLSCSPISGHRSVSWYQQTPGQGLQFLFEYFSETQRNKGNFPGRFSGRQFSNSRSEMNVSTLELGDSALYLCASSLWGDGGYTFGSGTRLTVV.

V is TRBV14 and J is TRBJ1-2; D is unclear. Germline V gene lookup returns CDR1 SGHDN and CDR2 FVKESK. Trimming took 2 bases from V and 4 from J, leaving 11 bases between them. The CDR3 has 14 residues. DNA of the CDR3: TGTGCCAGCAGCCAAACCACCGGGAGCTATGGCTACACCTTC. Its translation: CASSQTTGSYGYTF.

The V call is TRBV29-1, the J call TRBJ2-7; 9 positions match TRBD2. CDR1 is SQVTM and CDR2 is ANQGSEA in the germline V gene. Losses at the gene ends were 6 bases for V and 6 bases for J; bases not matched to a gene: 24. The CDR3 contains 18 residues. The CDR3 loop reads CSVQGASGEGVQGGEQYF. The CDR3 DNA reads as TGCAGCGTCCAAGGGGCTAGCGGGGAGGGAGTACAAGGGGGCGAGCAGTACTTC.

The rearrangement joins TRBV7-3 to TRBJ2-2; no definite D call. V was shortened by 5 bases and J by 3 bases, with 4 bases between the two germline ends. The germline V gene encodes CDR1 SGHTA and CDR2 FQGTGA. The CDR3 contains 12 residues. The chain's CDR3 is CASSEHTGELFF. The CDR3 DNA follows: TGTGCCAGCAGCGAACACACCGGGGAGCTGTTTTTT.

The chain carries TRBV5-4 and TRBJ2-5; the D gene could be TRBD1 or TRBD2 (6 bases each). V shed 7 bases and J shed 5 bases, with 18 bases lying between them. There are 14 residues in the CDR3. Germline-derived CDR1 and CDR2 are SGHNT and YYREEE (reference sequence). CDR3 amino acids: CASGPTGGGETQYF. The CDR3 DNA reads as TGTGCCAGCGGACCTACCGGAGGGGGGGAGACCCAGTACTTC. Full variable domain (rest looked up from reference TRBV5-4 and TRBJ2-5): ETGVTQSPTHLIKTRGQQVTLRCSSQSGHNTVSWYQQALGQGPQFIFQYYREEENGRGNFPPRFSGLQFPNYSSELNVNALELDDSALYLCASGPTGGGETQYFGPGTRLLVL.